One sample yielded the 12 T cell receptor beta chains listed below, sequenced in a study of OX40 agonist ivuxolimab in advanced cancers. Only in-frame clones appear in the TCRdb table, and some are missing; sequencing was by immunoSEQ multiplex PCR. This sample has under 85,000 clones, with 78% found just once. The sample in question was CD4+ or CD8+ T cells sorted from blood, obtained in a trial of the OX40 agonist ivuxolimab. The receptors here all came from an adult with an advanced solid tumor such as melanoma, head and neck, liver or kidney cancer.

The chain employs TRBV2 and TRBJ2-3; D call uncertain. This CDR3 has 11 residues. Germline lookup yields CDR1 SNHLY and CDR2 FYNNEI. Trimming removed 5 bases at V and 3 bases at J, with 3 bases between. CDR3 residues: CASSRTDTQYF. DNA of the CDR3: TGTGCCAGCAGTCGGACAGATACGCAGTATTTT.

This chain links TRBV7-8 with TRBJ1-3; D perhaps matches TRBD1 (5 bases). V was trimmed by 3 bases and J by 4 bases, leaving 16 bases between them. Germline loops: CDR1 SGHVS, CDR2 FQNEAQ. The CDR3 has 16 residues. Written as DNA, the CDR3 is TGTGCCAGCAGCTTTTCTTTGGGGGTCGCAGGAAACACCATATATTTT. This gives the protein CASSFSLGVAGNTIYF.

V gene TRBV10-2 combines with J gene TRBJ2-5, with TRBD1 matching over 7 bases. J lost 7 bases, V lost 6 bases, and 8 bases had no gene match. This CDR3 contains 13 residues. Germline V gene sequence: CDR1 WSHSY, CDR2 SAAADI. The CDR3 DNA reads TGCGCCAGCAGCCTGACAGGGCCGGGGACCCAGTACTTC. Its translation is CASSLTGPGTQYF.

The chain is built from TRBV19 and TRBJ2-6; D gene ambiguous. Germline CDR1 and CDR2: LNHDA and SQIVND (reference sequence). Trimming took 2 bases from V and 2 from J, leaving 16 bases between them. The CDR3 is 18 residues long. CDR3 in amino acids: CASSIREFRATGANVLTF. CDR3 nucleotides: TGTGCCAGTAGTATACGTGAATTTCGTGCTACTGGGGCCAACGTCCTGACTTTC.

This rearrangement joins TRBV5-4 to TRBJ2-2; D gene uncertain. This CDR3 has 16 amino acids. Germline V gene sequence: CDR1 SGHNT, CDR2 YYREEE (reference sequence). Trimming took 3 bases from V and 0 from J, leaving 12 bases between them. CDR3 protein: CASSSLFGSNTGELFF. DNA for the CDR3: TGTGCCAGCAGCTCGCTGTTCGGGTCGAACACCGGGGAGCTGTTTTTT.

The rearrangement uses TRBV5-1 and TRBJ2-5; D is perhaps TRBD2 (6 bases). The CDR3 sequence is 13 residues long. Germline V gene data show CDR1 as SGHRS and CDR2 as YFSETQ. V was pared by 1 base and J by 5 bases, with 9 bases between. The CDR3 sequence: CASSLTSLETQYF. For the CDR3, the DNA is TGCGCCAGCAGCTTGACTAGCCTCGAGACCCAGTACTTC.

This clone has just a few counts. The CDR3 loop is CASGTLKNIQYF. The DNA for the CDR3 is TGTGCCAGCGGAACCCTCAAAAACATTCAGTACTTC. This chain joins TRBV18 and TRBJ2-4, with no clear D. With 8 bases removed from V and 3 bases from J, the gap between germline ends came to 8 bases. This CDR3 comprises 12 residues. Germline V gene lookup returns CDR1 KGHSH and CDR2 LQKENI.

This clone occurred a few times. The sample holds other DNA sequences that translate to the same CDR3. The chain has TRBV7-9 and TRBJ2-7, with 7 bases identical to TRBD1. The CDR3 consists of 15 residues. The germline CDR1 and CDR2 sequences are SEHNR and FQNEAQ (reference sequence). V gave up 5 bases and J gave up 3 bases; unmatched junction bases: 10. CDR3 in amino acids: CASSPRQGRGYEQYF. The CDR3 DNA sequence: TGTGCCAGCAGCCCCCGACAGGGCCGAGGCTACGAGCAGTACTTC.

The chain combines TRBV19 with TRBJ1-5; the D is unclear. V was clipped by 7 bases and J by 3 bases, with 13 bases between them. The germline V gene has CDR1 LNHDA and CDR2 SQIVND (reference sequence). The CDR3 is 14 amino acids. CDR3 loop: CASTYGGYNQPQHF. CDR3 in DNA: TGTGCCAGTACCTACGGCGGCTACAATCAGCCCCAGCATTTT.

This clone was seen at least ten times. This specimen includes other DNA sequences encoding the same CDR3. CDR3 nucleotides: TGTGCCAGCAGCGTAGGGCAGGGAGAATTTCAGCCCCAGCATTTT. This sequence encodes CASSVGQGEFQPQHF. This chain joins TRBV9 and TRBJ1-5, with D maybe TRBD1 (5 bases). The CDR3 sequence is 15 residues long. Germline V CDR1 and CDR2: SGDLS, YYNGEE. Trimming removed 0 bases from V and 6 bases from J, with 13 bases in between. The whole variable domain, remainder taken from reference TRBV9 and TRBJ1-5, is DSGVTQTPKHLITATGQRVTLRCSPRSGDLSVYWYQQSLDQGLQFLIQYYNGEERAKGNILERFSAQQFPDLHSELNLSSLELGDSALYFCASSVGQGEFQPQHFGDGTRLSIL.

The gene calls are TRBV28 and TRBJ2-5; 13 nucleotides align to TRBD2. The germline gives CDR1 MDHEN, CDR2 SYDVKM. This CDR3 has 16 amino acids. V was clipped by 7 bases and J by 4 bases; unmatched bases: 9. CDR3 DNA sequence: TGTGCCAGCACTACTAGCGGGAGGGCCTTCAGAGAGACCCAGTACTTC. It translates to CASTTSGRAFRETQYF.

This chain links TRBV4-3 with TRBJ1-2; the D gene is possibly TRBD1 (6 bases). Germline lookup yields CDR1 LGHNA and CDR2 YSLEER. Trimming stripped 4 bases from V and 5 bases from J, with 23 bases between. CDR3 length: 17 residues. CDR3 bases: TGCGCCAGCAGCCGACTGGTTTCGGCAGGGGCGAGTTATGGCTACACCTTC. Translating it yields CASSRLVSAGASYGYTF.